This T cell receptor (beta chain) was found in a study of blood T cells in healthy people across ages. Study observations and caveats: The CMV status of each donor remained undetermined, and this could have confounded shifts in expanded clonotypes.

Comments on this clonotype: Its antigen is unidentified.

J lost 6 bases, V lost 4 bases, and 2 bases had no gene match. Germline CDR1 DFQATT, CDR2 SNEGSKA (reference sequence). This CDR3 is 12 amino acids long. Together with a sample-barcoded 5' primer, a J-beta primer mix was included in a second PCR lasting about 7 to 12 cycles. TCRdb reprocessed the 5' RACE reads via MiXCR and lists one record per CDR3 protein. The sample has roughly 1.5 million distinct CDR3 sequences; 35% to 45% are singletons. The V and J genes are TRBV20-1 and TRBJ1-2; TRBD1 matches 10 bases. This receptor was taken from a woman between 18 and 30 years old in good health. What was sequenced was blood. The CDR3 coding sequence is TGCAGTGCTAAGGACAGGGGGGATGGCTACACCTTC. Protein product: CSAKDRGDGYTF.